Presented here are 2 T cell receptor beta chains from one specimen sequenced in a study of T cell changes during pregnancy in multiple sclerosis. Using immunoSEQ multiplex PCR, the repertoire was profiled, and TCRdb retains in-frame clones only, with some absent. The data contain 35,000 or so clones, roughly 87% of them singletons. The sample here was CD4+ T cells from peripheral blood mononuclear cells, taken after pregnancy. The receptors stem from a female donor in good health, enrolled as a control in a pregnancy study.

The CDR3: CASSLGVSGGTYNEQFF. Written as DNA, the CDR3 is TGTGCCAGCAGCTTAGGCGTTAGCGGGGGGACGTACAATGAGCAGTTCTTC. The rearrangement uses TRBV11-2 and TRBJ2-1; 10 bases agree with TRBD2. V trimming: 1 base; J trimming: 4 bases; junction bases outside the gene matches: 7. CDR3 length: 17 residues. CDR1 is SGHAT and CDR2 is FQNNGV in the germline V gene.

The chain is built from TRBV20-1 and TRBJ2-2; D ambiguous. The CDR3 is 11 residues long. Germline CDR1 DFQATT, CDR2 SNEGSKA (reference sequence). Deletions cut 2 bases from V and 6 bases from J, with 4 bases between. The CDR3 loop is CSARLAGELFF. The CDR3 DNA is TGCAGTGCTAGATTAGCCGGGGAGCTGTTTTTT.